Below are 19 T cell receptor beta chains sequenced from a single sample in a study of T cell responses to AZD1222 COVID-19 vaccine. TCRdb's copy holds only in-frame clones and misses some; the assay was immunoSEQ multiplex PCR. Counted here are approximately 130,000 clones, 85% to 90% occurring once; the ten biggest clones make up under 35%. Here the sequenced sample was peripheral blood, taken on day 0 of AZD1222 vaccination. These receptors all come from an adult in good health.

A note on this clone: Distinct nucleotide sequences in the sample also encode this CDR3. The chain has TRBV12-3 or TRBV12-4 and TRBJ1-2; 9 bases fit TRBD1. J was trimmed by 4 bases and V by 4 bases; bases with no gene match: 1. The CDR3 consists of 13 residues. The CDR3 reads CASSSGQGYGYTF. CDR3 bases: TGTGCCAGCAGTTCGGGACAGGGCTATGGCTACACCTTC.

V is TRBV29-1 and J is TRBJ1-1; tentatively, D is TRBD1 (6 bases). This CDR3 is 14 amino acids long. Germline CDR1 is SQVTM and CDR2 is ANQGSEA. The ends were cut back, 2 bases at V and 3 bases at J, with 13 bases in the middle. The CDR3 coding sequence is TGCAGCGTTGAAAGGACAGTACCGGACACTGAAGCTTTCTTT. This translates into CSVERTVPDTEAFF. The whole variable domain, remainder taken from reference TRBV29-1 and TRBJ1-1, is SAVISQKPSRDICQRGTSLTIQCQVDSQVTMMFWYRQQPGQSLTLIATANQGSEATYESGFVIDKFPISRPNLTFSTLTVSNMSPEDSSIYLCSVERTVPDTEAFFGQGTRLTVV.

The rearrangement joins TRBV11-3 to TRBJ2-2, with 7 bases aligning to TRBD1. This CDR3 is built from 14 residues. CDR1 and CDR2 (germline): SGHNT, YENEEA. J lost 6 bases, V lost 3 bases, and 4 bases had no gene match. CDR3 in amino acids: CASSFETGPGELFF. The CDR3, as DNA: TGTGCCAGCAGCTTCGAGACAGGGCCCGGGGAGCTGTTTTTT.

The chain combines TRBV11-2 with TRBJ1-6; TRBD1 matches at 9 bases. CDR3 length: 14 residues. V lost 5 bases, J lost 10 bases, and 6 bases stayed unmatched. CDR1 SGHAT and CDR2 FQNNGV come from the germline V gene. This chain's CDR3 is CASSGTGGVSPLHF. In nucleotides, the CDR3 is TGTGCCAGCAGCGGAACAGGGGGCGTATCACCCCTCCACTTT.

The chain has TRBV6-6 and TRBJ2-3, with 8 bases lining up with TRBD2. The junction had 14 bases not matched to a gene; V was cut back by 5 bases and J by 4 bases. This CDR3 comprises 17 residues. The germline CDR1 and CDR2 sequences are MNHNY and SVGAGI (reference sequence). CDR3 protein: CASSPPRGSGTADTQYF. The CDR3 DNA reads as TGTGCCAGCAGTCCCCCCAGGGGTAGCGGGACCGCAGATACGCAGTATTTT.

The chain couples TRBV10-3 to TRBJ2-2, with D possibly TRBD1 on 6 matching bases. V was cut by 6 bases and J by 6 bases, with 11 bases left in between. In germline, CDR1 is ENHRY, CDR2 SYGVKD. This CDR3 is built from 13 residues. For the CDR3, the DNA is TGTGCCATCAGGGCTGAGGGGGCCGGGGAGCTGTTTTTT. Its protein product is CAIRAEGAGELFF.

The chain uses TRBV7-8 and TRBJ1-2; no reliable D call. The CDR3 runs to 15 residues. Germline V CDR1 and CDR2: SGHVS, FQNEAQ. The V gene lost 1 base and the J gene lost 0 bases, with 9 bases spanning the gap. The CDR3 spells CASSLGDSTNYGYTF. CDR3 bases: TGTGCCAGCAGCTTAGGAGATTCTACTAACTATGGCTACACCTTC.

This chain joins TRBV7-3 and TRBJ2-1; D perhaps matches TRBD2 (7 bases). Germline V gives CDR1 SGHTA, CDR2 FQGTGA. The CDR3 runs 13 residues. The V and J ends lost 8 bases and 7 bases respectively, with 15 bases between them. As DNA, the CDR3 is TGTGCCAGCGGGAGGGGGGACGGGAATGAGCAGTTCTTC. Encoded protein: CASGRGDGNEQFF.

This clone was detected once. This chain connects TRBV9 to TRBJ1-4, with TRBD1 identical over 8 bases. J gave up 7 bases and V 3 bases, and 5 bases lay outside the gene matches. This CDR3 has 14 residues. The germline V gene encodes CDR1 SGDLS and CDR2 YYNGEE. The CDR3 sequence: CASSAQGASEKLFF. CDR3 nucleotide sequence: TGTGCCAGCAGCGCTCAGGGGGCAAGTGAAAAACTGTTTTTT.

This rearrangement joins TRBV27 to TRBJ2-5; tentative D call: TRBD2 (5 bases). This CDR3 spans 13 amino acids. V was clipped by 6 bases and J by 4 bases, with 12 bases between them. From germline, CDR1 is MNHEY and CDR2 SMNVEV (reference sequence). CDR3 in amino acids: CASRFNGGETQYF. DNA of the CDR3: TGTGCCAGCAGATTCAACGGAGGAGAGACCCAGTACTTC.

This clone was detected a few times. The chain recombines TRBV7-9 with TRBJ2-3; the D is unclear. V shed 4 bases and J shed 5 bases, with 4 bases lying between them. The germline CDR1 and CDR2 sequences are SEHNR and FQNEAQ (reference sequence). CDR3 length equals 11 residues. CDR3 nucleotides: TGTGCCAGCAGCTCAAAAGATACGCAGTATTTT. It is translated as CASSSKDTQYF.

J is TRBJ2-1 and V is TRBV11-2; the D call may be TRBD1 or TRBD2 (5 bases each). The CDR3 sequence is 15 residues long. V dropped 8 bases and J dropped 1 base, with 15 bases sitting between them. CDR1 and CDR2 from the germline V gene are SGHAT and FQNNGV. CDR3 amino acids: CASRGERWSYNEQFF. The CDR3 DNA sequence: TGTGCCAGCCGAGGGGAGAGGTGGTCCTACAATGAGCAGTTCTTC.

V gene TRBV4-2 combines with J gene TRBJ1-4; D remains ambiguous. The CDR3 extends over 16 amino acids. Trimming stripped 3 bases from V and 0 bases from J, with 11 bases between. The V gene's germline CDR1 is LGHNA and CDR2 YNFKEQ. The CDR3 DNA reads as TGTGCCAGCAGCCAGTCAATTGGGGCAACTAATGAAAAACTGTTTTTT. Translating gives CASSQSIGATNEKLFF.

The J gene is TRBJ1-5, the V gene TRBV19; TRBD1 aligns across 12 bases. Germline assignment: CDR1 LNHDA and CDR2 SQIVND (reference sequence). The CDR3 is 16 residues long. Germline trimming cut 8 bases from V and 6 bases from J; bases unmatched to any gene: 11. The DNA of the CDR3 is TGTGCCAGTTCCGGGACAGGGGGCTTCCAAAGTCAGCCCCAGCATTTT. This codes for CASSGTGGFQSQPQHF.

The CDR3: CASTQGVNEQFF. The CDR3 DNA follows: TGTGCCAGCACCCAGGGGGTAAATGAGCAGTTCTTC. The V gene is TRBV6-5, the J gene TRBJ2-1; 7 bases match TRBD1. This CDR3 spans 12 amino acids. Trimming removed 7 bases from V and 7 bases from J; junction bases left unmatched: 4. The germline V gene encodes CDR1 MNHEY and CDR2 SVGAGI.

CDR3 DNA: TGTGCCAGCAGCTTACTCGGACAGGGTTCCACTGAAGCTTTCTTT. Translated: CASSLLGQGSTEAFF. V is TRBV7-9 and J is TRBJ1-1; 8 nucleotides agree with TRBD1. This CDR3 spans 15 amino acids. Germline-derived CDR1 and CDR2 are SEHNR and FQNEAQ (reference sequence). After removal of 2 bases from V and 4 bases from J, the junction contained 6 bases not matched to a gene. Full variable domain (outside the CDR3, taken from reference TRBV7-9 and TRBJ1-1): DTGVSQNPRHKITKRGQNVTFRCDPISEHNRLYWYRQTLGQGPEFLTYFQNEAQLEKSRLLSDRFSAERPKGSFSTLEIQRTEQGDSAMYLCASSLLGQGSTEAFFGQGTRLTVV.

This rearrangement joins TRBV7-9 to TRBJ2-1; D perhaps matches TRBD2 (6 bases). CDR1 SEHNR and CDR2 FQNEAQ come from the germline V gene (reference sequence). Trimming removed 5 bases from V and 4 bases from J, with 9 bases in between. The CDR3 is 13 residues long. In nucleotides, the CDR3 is TGTGCCAGCAGCGGGGAGGAATACAATGAGCAGTTCTTC. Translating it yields CASSGEEYNEQFF.

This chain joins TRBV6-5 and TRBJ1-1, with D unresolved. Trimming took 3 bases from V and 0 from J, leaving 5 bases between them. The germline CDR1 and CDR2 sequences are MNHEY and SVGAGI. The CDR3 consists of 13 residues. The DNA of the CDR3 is TGTGCCAGCAGTTATAGGTTGAACACTGAAGCTTTCTTT. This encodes CASSYRLNTEAFF.

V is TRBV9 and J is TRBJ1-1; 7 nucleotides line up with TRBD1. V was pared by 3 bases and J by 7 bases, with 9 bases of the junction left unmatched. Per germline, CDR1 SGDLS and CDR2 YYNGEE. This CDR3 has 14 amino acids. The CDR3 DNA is TGTGCCAGCAGCGCCGGTGGACAGGACCTTGAAGCTTTCTTT. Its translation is CASSAGGQDLEAFF.